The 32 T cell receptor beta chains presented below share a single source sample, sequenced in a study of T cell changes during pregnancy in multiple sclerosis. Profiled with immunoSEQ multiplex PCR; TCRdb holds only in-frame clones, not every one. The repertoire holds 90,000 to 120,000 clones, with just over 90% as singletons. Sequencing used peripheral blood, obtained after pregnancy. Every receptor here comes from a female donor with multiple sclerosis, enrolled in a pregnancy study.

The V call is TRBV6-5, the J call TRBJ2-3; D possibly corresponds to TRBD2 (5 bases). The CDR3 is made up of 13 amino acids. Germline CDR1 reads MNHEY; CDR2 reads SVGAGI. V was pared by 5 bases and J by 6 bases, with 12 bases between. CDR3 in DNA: TGTGCCAGCAGTCCAGCCGCGGGTGATACGCAGTATTTT. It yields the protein CASSPAAGDTQYF.

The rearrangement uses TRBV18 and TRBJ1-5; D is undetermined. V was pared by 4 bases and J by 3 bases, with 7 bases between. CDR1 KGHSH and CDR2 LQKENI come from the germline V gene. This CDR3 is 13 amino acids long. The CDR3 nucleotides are TGTGCCAGCTCACTGACACACAATCAGCCCCAGCATTTT. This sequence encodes CASSLTHNQPQHF.

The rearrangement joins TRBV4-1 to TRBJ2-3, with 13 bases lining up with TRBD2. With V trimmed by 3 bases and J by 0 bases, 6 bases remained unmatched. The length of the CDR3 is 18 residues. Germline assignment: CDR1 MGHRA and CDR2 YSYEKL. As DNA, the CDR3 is TGCGCCAGCAGCCACCCACTAGCGGGGGGGCCTAGCACAGATACGCAGTATTTT. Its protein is CASSHPLAGGPSTDTQYF.

This CDR3 is CASSLAGGRVPDTQYF. In nucleotides, the CDR3 is TGTGCCAGCAGCTTGGCGGGGGGGCGTGTTCCAGATACGCAGTATTTT. This chain uses TRBV11-2 with TRBJ2-3; the match to TRBD2 covers 9 bases. This CDR3 contains 16 residues. The germline V gene has CDR1 SGHAT and CDR2 FQNNGV. V lost 3 bases to trimming and J lost 4 bases; unmatched junction nucleotides: 8.

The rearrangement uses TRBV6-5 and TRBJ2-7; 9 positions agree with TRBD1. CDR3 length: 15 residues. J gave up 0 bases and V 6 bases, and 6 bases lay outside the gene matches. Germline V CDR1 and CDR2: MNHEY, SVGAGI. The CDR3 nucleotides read TGTGCCAGCAGCTGGGACAGGGCCAACTCCTACGAGCAGTACTTC. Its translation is CASSWDRANSYEQYF.

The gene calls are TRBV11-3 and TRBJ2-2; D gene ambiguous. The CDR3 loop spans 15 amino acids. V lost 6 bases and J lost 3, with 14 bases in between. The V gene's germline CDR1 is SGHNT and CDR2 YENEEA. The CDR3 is CASRTGEVDTGELFF. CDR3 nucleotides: TGTGCCAGCAGAACGGGTGAAGTGGACACCGGGGAGCTGTTTTTT. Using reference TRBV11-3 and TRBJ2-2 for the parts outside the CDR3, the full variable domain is EAGVVQSPRYKIIEKKQPVAFWCNPISGHNTLYWYLQNLGQGPELLIRYENEEAVDDSQLPKDRFSAERLKGVDSTLKIQPAELGDSAVYLCASRTGEVDTGELFFGEGSRLTVL.

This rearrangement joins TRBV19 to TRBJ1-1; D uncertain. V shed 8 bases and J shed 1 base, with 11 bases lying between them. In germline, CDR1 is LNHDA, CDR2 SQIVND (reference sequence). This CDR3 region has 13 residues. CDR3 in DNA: TGTGCCAGTGCCGAGGTGTGGAACACTGAAGCTTTCTTT. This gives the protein CASAEVWNTEAFF. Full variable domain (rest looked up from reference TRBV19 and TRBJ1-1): DGGITQSPKYLFRKEGQNVTLSCEQNLNHDAMYWYRQDPGQGLRLIYYSQIVNDFQKGDIAEGYSVSREKKESFPLTVTSAQKNPTAFYLCASAEVWNTEAFFGQGTRLTVV.

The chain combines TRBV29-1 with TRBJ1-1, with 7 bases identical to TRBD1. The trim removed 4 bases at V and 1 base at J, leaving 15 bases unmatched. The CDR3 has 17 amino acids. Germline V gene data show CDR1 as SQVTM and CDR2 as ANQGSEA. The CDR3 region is CSVGGIVTGAGNTEAFF. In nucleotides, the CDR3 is TGCAGCGTTGGTGGGATCGTAACAGGGGCAGGGAACACTGAAGCTTTCTTT.

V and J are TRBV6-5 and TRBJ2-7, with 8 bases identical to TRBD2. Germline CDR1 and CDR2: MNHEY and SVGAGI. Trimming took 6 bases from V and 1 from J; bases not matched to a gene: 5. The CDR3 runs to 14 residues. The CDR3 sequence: CASSVSGESYEQYF. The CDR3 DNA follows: TGTGCCAGCAGCGTTAGCGGGGAGTCCTACGAGCAGTACTTC.

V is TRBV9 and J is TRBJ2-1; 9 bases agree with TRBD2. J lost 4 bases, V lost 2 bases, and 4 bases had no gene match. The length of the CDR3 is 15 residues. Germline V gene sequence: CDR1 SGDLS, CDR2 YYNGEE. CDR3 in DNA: TGTGCCAGCAGCGTTAGCGGGGGACCTTACAATGAGCAGTTCTTC. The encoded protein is CASSVSGGPYNEQFF.

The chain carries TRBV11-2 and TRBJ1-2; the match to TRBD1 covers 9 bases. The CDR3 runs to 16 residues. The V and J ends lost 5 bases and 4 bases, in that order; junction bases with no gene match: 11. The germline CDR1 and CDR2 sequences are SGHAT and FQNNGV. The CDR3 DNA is TGTGCCAGCAGCGCTACAGGGGGCCGCAAGATCTATGGCTACACCTTC. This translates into CASSATGGRKIYGYTF.

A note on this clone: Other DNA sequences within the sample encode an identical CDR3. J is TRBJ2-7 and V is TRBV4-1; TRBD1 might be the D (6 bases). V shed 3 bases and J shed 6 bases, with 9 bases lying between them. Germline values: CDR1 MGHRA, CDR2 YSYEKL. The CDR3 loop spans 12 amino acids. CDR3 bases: TGCGCCAGCAGCCAGGTAGGGGGCGAGCAGTACTTC. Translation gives CASSQVGGEQYF.

DNA for the CDR3: TGTGCCAGCAGTGACCGACAGGGCAATCAGCCCCAGCATTTT. Translation: CASSDRQGNQPQHF. This sequence joins TRBV27 and TRBJ1-5; TRBD1 might be the D (6 bases). The V gene lost 5 bases and the J gene lost 2 bases, with 10 bases spanning the gap. CDR3 length: 14 residues. The germline V gene has CDR1 MNHEY and CDR2 SMNVEV (reference sequence).

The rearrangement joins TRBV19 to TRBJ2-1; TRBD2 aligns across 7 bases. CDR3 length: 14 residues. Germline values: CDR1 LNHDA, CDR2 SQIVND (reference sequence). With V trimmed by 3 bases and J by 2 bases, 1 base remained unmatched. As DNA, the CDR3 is TGTGCCAGTAGTATTACTAGCGCCTACAATGAGCAGTTCTTC. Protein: CASSITSAYNEQFF.

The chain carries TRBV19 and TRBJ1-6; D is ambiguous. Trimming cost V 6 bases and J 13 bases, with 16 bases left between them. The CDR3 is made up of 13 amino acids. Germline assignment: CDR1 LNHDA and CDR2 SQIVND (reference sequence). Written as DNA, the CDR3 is TGTGCCAGTAGAGACGAACGGGTCGCCCCCCTCCACTTT. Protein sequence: CASRDERVAPLHF.

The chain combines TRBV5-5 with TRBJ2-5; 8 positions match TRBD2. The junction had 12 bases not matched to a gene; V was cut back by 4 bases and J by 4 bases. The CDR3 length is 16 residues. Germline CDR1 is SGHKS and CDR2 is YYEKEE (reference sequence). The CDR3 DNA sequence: TGTGCCAGCAGCCCCTGGCAGGGACTAGGGCCAGAGACCCAGTACTTC. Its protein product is CASSPWQGLGPETQYF.

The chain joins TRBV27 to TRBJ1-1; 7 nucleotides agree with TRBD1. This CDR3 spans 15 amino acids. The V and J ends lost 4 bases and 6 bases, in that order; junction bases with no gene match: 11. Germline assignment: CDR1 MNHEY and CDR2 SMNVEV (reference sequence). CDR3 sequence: CASSWDSERGPEAFF. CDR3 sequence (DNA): TGTGCCAGCAGTTGGGACAGTGAAAGGGGGCCTGAAGCTTTCTTT.

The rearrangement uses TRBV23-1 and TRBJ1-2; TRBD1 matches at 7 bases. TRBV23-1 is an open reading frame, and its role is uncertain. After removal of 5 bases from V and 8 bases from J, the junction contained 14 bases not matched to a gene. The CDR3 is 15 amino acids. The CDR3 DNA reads TGCGCCAGCAGTTCATGGGGCAGGGGGGCGTGGGGCTACACCTTC. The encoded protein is CASSSWGRGAWGYTF.

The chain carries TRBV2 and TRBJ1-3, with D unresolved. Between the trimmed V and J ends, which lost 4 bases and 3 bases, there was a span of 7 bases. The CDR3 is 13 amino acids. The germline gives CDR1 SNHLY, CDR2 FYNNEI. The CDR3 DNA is TGTGCCAGCAGTGTAGGAGGTGGAAACACCATATATTTT. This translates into CASSVGGGNTIYF.

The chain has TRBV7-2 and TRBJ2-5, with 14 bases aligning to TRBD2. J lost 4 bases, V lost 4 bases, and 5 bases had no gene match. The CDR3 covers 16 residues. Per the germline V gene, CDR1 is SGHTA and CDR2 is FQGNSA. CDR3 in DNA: TGTGCCAGCAGCTGGACTAGCGGGGGGCTGGGAGAGACCCAGTACTTC. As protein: CASSWTSGGLGETQYF.

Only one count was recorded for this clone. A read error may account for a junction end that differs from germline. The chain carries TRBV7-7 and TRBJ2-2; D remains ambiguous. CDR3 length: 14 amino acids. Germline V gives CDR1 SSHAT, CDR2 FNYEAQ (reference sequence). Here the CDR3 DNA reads TGTGCTAGCAGCCATCAGATGCAGGCCGGGGAGCTGTTTTTT. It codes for CASSHQMQAGELFF. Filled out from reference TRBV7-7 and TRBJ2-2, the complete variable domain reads GAGVSQSPRYKVTKRGQDVTLRCDPISSHATLYWYQQALGQGPEFLTYFNYEAQPDKSGLPSDRFSAERPEGSISTLTIQRTEQRDSAMYRCASSHQMQAGELFFGEGSRLTVL.

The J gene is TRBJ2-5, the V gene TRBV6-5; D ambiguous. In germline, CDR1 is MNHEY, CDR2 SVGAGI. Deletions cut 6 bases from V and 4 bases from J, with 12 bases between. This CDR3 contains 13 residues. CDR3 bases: TGTGCCAGCAGGGGCCCTCGCATAGAGACCCAGTACTTC. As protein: CASRGPRIETQYF.

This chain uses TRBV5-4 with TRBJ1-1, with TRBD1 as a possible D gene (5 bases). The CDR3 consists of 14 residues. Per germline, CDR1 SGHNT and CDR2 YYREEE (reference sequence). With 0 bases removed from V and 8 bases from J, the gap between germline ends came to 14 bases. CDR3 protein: CASSLEGPGREAFF. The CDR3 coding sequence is TGTGCCAGCAGCTTGGAGGGGCCAGGGAGGGAAGCTTTCTTT.

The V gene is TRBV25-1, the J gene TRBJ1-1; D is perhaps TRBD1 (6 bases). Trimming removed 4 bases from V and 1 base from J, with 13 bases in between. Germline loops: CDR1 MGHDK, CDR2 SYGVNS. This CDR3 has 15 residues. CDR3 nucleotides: TGTGCCAGCAGTGGTCCCGGGACAAAGAACACTGAAGCTTTCTTT. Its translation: CASSGPGTKNTEAFF. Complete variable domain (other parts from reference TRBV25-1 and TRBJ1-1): EADIYQTPRYLVIGTGKKITLECSQTMGHDKMYWYQQDPGMELHLIHYSYGVNSTEKGDLSSESTVSRIRTEHFPLTLESARPSHTSQYLCASSGPGTKNTEAFFGQGTRLTVV.

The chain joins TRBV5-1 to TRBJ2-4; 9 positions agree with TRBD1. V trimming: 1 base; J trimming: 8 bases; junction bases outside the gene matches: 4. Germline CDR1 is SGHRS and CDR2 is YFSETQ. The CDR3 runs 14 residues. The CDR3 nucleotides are TGCGCCAGCAGCTTGACAGGGGGCAAGGACATTCAGTACTTC. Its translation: CASSLTGGKDIQYF.

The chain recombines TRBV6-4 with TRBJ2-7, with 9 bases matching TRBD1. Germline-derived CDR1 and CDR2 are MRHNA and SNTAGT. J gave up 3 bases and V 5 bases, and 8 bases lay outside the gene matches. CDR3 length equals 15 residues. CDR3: CASSREPGQGYEQYF. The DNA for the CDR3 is TGTGCCAGCAGTCGCGAACCGGGACAGGGCTACGAGCAGTACTTC.

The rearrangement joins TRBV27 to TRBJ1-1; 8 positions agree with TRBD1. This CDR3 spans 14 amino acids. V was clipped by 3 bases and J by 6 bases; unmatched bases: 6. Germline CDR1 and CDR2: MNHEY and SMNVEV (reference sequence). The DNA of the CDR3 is TGTGCCAGCAGTTTTGACAGGGGCTTCTCTGAAGCTTTCTTT. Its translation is CASSFDRGFSEAFF.

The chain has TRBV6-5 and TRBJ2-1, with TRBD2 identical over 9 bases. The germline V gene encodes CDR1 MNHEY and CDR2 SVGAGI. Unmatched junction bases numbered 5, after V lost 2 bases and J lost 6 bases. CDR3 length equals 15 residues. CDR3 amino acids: CASSYGLAGTNEQFF. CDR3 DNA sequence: TGTGCCAGCAGTTACGGGCTAGCGGGGACCAATGAGCAGTTCTTC.

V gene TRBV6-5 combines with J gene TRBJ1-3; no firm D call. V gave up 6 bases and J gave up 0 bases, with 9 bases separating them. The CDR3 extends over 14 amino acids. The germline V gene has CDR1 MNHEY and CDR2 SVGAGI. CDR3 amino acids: CASRGWVSGNTIYF. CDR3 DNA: TGTGCCAGCAGGGGCTGGGTCTCTGGAAACACCATATATTTT.

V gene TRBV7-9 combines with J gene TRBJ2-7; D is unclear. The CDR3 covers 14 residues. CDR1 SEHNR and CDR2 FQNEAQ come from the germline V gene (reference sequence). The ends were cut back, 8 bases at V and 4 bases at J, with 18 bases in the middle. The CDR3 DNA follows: TGTGCCAGCGGAAACGGGTACGTTGATTACGAGCAGTACTTC. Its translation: CASGNGYVDYEQYF.

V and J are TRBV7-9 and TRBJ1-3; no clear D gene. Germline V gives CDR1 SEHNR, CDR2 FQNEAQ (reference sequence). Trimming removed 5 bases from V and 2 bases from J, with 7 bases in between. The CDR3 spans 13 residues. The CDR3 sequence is CASSNRAGNTIYF. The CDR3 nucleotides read TGTGCCAGCAGCAACAGAGCTGGAAACACCATATATTTT.

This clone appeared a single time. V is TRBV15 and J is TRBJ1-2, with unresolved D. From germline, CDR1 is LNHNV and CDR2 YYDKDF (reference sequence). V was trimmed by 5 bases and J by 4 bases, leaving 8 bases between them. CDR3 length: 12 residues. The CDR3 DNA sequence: TGTGCCACCAGCGAGGTGGGCTATGGCTACACCTTC. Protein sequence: CATSEVGYGYTF.